This T cell receptor beta chain was sequenced for a study of CD4 T cells in relation to SARS-CoV-2 and coronaviruses. This CDR3 comprises 14 residues. V shed 6 bases, J shed 4 bases, and the junction held 4 bases outside the gene matches. Germline values: CDR1 ENHRY, CDR2 SYGVKD. Here immunoSEQ multiplex PCR was the method, and the copy in TCRdb shows in-frame clones only, minus some. This table holds about 26,000 clones, around two thirds found once. Regarding this clone: Its target is not known.

Unexposed donor CD4+ T cells date from about 2011-2018, before the COVID-19 pandemic. The cells were cultured for 9 to 11 days before CD4+ T cells were isolated. The chain has TRBV10-3 and TRBJ2-3; TRBD2 matches 10 bases. Specimen: CD4+ T cells from PBMCs, cultured in vitro. The TCR comes from a human donor in good health. The CDR3 here is CAIRSSGGADTQYF. CDR3 DNA: TGTGCCATCAGATCCAGCGGGGGGGCAGATACGCAGTATTTT.